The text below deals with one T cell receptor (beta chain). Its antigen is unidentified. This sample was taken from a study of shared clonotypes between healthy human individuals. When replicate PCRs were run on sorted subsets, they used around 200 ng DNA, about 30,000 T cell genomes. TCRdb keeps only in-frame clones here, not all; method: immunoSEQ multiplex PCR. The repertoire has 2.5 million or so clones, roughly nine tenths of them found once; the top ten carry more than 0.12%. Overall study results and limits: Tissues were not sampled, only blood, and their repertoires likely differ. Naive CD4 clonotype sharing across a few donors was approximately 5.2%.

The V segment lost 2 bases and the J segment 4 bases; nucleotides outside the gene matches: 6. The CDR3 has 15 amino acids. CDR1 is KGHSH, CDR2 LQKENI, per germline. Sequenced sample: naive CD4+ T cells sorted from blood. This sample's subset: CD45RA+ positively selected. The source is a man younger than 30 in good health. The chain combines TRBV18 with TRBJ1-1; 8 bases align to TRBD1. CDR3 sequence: CASSPGQGSSTEAFF. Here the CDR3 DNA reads TGTGCCAGCTCACCAGGACAGGGCTCGTCCACTGAAGCTTTCTTT. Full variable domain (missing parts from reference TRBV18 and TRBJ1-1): NAGVMQNPRHLVRRRGQEARLRCSPMKGHSHVYWYRQLPEEGLKFMVYLQKENIIDESGMPKERFSAEFPKEGPSILRIQQVVRGDSAAYFCASSPGQGSSTEAFFGQGTRLTVV.